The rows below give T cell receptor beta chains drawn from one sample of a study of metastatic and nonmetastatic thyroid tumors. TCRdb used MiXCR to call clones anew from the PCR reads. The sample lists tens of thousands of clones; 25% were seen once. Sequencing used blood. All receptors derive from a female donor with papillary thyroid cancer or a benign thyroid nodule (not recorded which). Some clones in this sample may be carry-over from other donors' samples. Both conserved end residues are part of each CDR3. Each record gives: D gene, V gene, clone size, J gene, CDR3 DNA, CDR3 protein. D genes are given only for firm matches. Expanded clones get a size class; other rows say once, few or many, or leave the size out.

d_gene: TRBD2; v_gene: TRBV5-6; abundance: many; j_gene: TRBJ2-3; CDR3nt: TGTGCCAGCAGTTTGACCCCTAGCGGGAGCGGTGATACGCAGTATTTT; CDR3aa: CASSLTPSGSGDTQYF
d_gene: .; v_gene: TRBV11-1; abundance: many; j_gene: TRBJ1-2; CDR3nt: TGTGCCAGCAGCTTAGGCGGCAGAAACTATGGCTACACCTTC; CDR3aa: CASSLGGRNYGYTF
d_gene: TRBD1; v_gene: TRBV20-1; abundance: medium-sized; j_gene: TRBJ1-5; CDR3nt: TGCAGTGCCACCGGGACAGATAGCAATCAGCCCCAGCATTTT; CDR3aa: CSATGTDSNQPQHF
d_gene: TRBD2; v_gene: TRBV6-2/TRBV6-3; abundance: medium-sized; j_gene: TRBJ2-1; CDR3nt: TGTGCCAGCAGTTTCCGGACTAGCGGAACCTCCTACAATGAGCAGTTCTTC; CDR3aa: CASSFRTSGTSYNEQFF
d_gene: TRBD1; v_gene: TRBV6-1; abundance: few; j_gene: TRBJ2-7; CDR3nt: TGTGCCAGCAACACAAGGGACAGGGGCGACGAGCAGTACTTC; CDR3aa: CASNTRDRGDEQYF
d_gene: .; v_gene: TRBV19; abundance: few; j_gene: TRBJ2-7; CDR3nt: TGTGCCAATAGTATAAGAGTCCAGCGTTACGAGCAGTACTTC; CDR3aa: CANSIRVQRYEQYF
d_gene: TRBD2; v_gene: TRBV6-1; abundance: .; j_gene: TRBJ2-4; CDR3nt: TGTGCCAGCAGTGAATTGGCTGTGGGAGGGCCGATCGGGGCCAAAAACATTCAGTACTTC; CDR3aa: CASSELAVGGPIGAKNIQYF
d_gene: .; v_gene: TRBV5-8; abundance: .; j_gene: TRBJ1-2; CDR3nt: TGTGCCAGCAGCTGGGACTTCTATGGCTACACCTTC; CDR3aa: CASSWDFYGYTF
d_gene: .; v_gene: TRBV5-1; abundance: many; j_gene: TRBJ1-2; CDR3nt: TGCGCCAGCAGCCTGGGAGGCGGAGATGGCTACACCTTC; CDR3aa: CASSLGGGDGYTF
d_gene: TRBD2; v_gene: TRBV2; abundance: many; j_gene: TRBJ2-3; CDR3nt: TGTGCCAGCAAAGGGGCTAGCGGGAGGGAATATACGCAGTATTTT; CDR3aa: CASKGASGREYTQYF
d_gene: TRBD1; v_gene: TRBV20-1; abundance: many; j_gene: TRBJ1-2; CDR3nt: TGCAGTGCTCGCAGGGGGCATTTGGGTGGCTACACCTTC; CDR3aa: CSARRGHLGGYTF
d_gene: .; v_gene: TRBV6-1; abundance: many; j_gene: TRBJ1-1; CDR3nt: TGTGCCAGCAGTCCCCCAGGTACTTTTGCCACTGAAGCTTTCTTT; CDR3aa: CASSPPGTFATEAFF
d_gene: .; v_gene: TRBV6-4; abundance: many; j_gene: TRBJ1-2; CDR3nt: TGTGCCAGCAGTGACGGGGGGGGCGCGGGCTATGGCTACACCTTC; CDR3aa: CASSDGGGAGYGYTF
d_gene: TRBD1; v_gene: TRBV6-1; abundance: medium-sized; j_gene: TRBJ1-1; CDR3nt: TGTGCCAGCAATCGGGACAGATACACTGAAGCTTTCTTT; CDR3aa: CASNRDRYTEAFF
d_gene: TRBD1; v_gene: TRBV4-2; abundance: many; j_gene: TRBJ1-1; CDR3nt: TGTGCCAGCAGCCAGAGACCGGGACAGGGTTGGACTGAAGCTTTCTTT; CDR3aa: CASSQRPGQGWTEAFF
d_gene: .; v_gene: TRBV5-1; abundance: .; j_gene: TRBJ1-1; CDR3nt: TGCGCCAGCAGCCCAAGACAAGACCTCGCCGAAGCTTTCTTT; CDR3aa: CASSPRQDLAEAFF
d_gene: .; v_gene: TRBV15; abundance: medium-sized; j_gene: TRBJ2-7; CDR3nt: TGTGCCACCAGCAGAGACAACAGGGACGAGCAGTACTTC; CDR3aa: CATSRDNRDEQYF
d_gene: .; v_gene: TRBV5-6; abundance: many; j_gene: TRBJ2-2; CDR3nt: TGTGCCAGCAGCTTGAAGGACACCGGGGAGCTGTTTTTT; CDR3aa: CASSLKDTGELFF
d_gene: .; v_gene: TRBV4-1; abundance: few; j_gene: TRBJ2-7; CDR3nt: TGCGCCAGCAGCCAAGCGGGAGCGAGTCCCTACGAGCAGTACTTC; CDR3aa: CASSQAGASPYEQYF